Each of the 26 T cell receptor beta chains below was sequenced from the same sample in a study of T cells in Graves' hyperthyroidism and ophthalmopathy. RNA transcripts yielded amplified TCR beta CDR3 regions. Carried out on the TCR CDR3, a first-round RT-PCR used the HTBI primer set. A single record per CDR3 protein comes from TCRdb applying MiXCR to the multiplex PCR reads. The table includes roughly 520,000 distinct CDR3 sequences, around 22% detected once. The specimen sequenced was blood. These receptors originate from a woman in her twenties or thirties with Graves' ophthalmopathy.

The rearrangement uses TRBV9 and TRBJ1-3; TRBD1 agrees at 7 bases. Per germline, CDR1 SGDLS and CDR2 YYNGEE. V was clipped by 3 bases and J by 4 bases; unmatched bases: 7. The CDR3 runs 15 residues. The CDR3 nucleotides are TGTGCCAGCAGCGCCGCAGGGGGAGGAGGAAACACCATATATTTT. Translated: CASSAAGGGGNTIYF.

The chain joins TRBV10-3 to TRBJ2-7; TRBD2 aligns across 10 bases. The V gene end was trimmed by 10 bases and the J gene end by 3 bases; junction bases not matched to a gene: 9. The germline V gene has CDR1 ENHRY and CDR2 SYGVKD. CDR3 length equals 14 residues. CDR3 sequence: CATAGTSAYYEQYF. The CDR3 DNA reads as TGTGCCACCGCCGGGACTAGCGCCTACTACGAGCAGTACTTC.

This clonotype was seen many times. For the CDR3, the DNA is TGTGCCAGCAGCCCCACAGAGGATAATCAGCCCCAGCATTTT. Amino acids: CASSPTEDNQPQHF. The chain links TRBV6-5 to TRBJ1-5; D is unclear. The CDR3 extends over 14 amino acids. The germline CDR1 and CDR2 sequences are MNHEY and SVGAGI. V gave up 6 bases and J gave up 4 bases, with 13 bases separating them.

This clonotype was detected many times. The chain employs TRBV20-1 and TRBJ2-5; no clear D gene. Trimming cost V 6 bases and J 5 bases, with 13 bases left between them. Germline assignment: CDR1 DFQATT and CDR2 SNEGSKA (reference sequence). The CDR3 is made up of 12 amino acids. The CDR3 DNA reads as TGCAGTGCCCTACTCAGGCCTGAGACCCAGTACTTC. It is translated as CSALLRPETQYF.

This clonotype was seen repeatedly, ten times or more. This chain connects TRBV10-3 to TRBJ1-2; 8 nucleotides match TRBD1. The CDR3 is 13 amino acids. In germline, CDR1 is ENHRY, CDR2 SYGVKD. V trimming: 3 bases; J trimming: 7 bases; junction bases outside the gene matches: 4. DNA of the CDR3: TGTGCCATCAGTGAAGGACAGGGAAGTGGCTACACCTTC. It codes for CAISEGQGSGYTF.

This clonotype came up many times. V is TRBV7-8 and J is TRBJ1-1; possible D gene TRBD1, 5 bases. Deletions cut 8 bases from V and 1 base from J, with 11 bases between. This CDR3 has 13 amino acids. Germline CDR1 reads SGHVS; CDR2 reads FQNEAQ. The CDR3 protein is CASRLGENTEAFF. DNA for the CDR3: TGTGCCAGCCGGTTAGGGGAGAACACTGAAGCTTTCTTT.

The chain has TRBV29-1 and TRBJ1-1; D is ambiguous. The CDR3 runs 15 residues. From germline, CDR1 is SQVTM and CDR2 ANQGSEA. Trimming shortened V by 8 bases and J by 5 bases, and 24 bases separated the two germline ends. CDR3 sequence reads: CSSREDREWGTEAFF. In nucleotides, the CDR3 is TGCAGCTCCCGAGAAGACCGAGAGTGGGGTACTGAAGCTTTCTTT.

This clonotype was counted between two and nine times. The chain uses TRBV24-1 and TRBJ2-2; tentative D call: TRBD1 (6 bases). Trimming cost V 4 bases and J 4 bases, with 12 bases left between them. The CDR3 is made up of 15 amino acids. CDR1 is KGHDR and CDR2 is SFDVKD in the germline V gene. CDR3 loop: CATSDPGEGTGELFF. CDR3 nucleotides: TGTGCCACCAGTGACCCAGGGGAAGGCACCGGGGAGCTGTTTTTT.

The chain carries TRBV9 and TRBJ2-7; perhaps TRBD1 as D (6 bases). V lost 0 bases and J 3 bases, leaving 16 bases between the germline ends. The CDR3 extends over 16 amino acids. From germline, CDR1 is SGDLS and CDR2 YYNGEE. The CDR3 DNA is TGTGCCAGCAGCGTAGGAGGACAGCGATTCGACTACGAGCAGTACTTC. This gives the protein CASSVGGQRFDYEQYF.

This clonotype was recorded at least ten times. The chain recombines TRBV6-5 with TRBJ1-2; TRBD1 matches at 7 bases. This CDR3 has 17 amino acids. The V segment lost 2 bases and the J segment 2 bases; nucleotides outside the gene matches: 11. The germline CDR1 and CDR2 sequences are MNHEY and SVGAGI. The CDR3 loop is CASSYLLGQSSNYGYTF. CDR3 nucleotides: TGTGCCAGCAGTTACCTTCTGGGACAGTCCTCCAACTATGGCTACACCTTC.

This clonotype was detected a few times. The chain couples TRBV27 to TRBJ1-6; D is unclear. The CDR3 runs to 14 residues. CDR1 and CDR2 from the germline V gene are MNHEY and SMNVEV (reference sequence). V was cut by 3 bases and J by 6 bases, with 9 bases left in between. CDR3 DNA sequence: TGTGCCAGCAGTTTTGGATCTGGTAATTCACCCCTCCACTTT. Amino acid sequence: CASSFGSGNSPLHF.

In this sample, this clonotype turned up many times. J is TRBJ2-5 and V is TRBV20-1; tentative D call: TRBD2 (6 bases). The germline V gene encodes CDR1 DFQATT and CDR2 SNEGSKA (reference sequence). The V and J ends lost 0 bases and 7 bases respectively, with 21 bases between them. The CDR3 spans 16 residues. Here the CDR3 reads CSARDGLRDHQGTQYF. In DNA form, the CDR3 reads TGCAGTGCTAGAGATGGTTTGCGGGACCACCAGGGGACCCAGTACTTC.

The chain is built from TRBV7-3 and TRBJ1-1; D might be TRBD1 (5 bases). The V gene's germline CDR1 is SGHTA and CDR2 FQGTGA. V was pared by 1 base and J by 1 base, with 10 bases between. The CDR3 is 15 residues long. CDR3 loop: CASSLMAGQNTEAFF. DNA for the CDR3: TGTGCCAGCAGCTTAATGGCAGGGCAGAACACTGAAGCTTTCTTT. Drawing the rest from reference TRBV7-3 and TRBJ1-1, the complete variable domain is GAGVSQTPSNKVTEKGKYVELRCDPISGHTALYWYRQSLGQGPEFLIYFQGTGAADDSGLPNDRFFAVRPEGSVSTLKIQRTERGDSAVYLCASSLMAGQNTEAFFGQGTRLTVV.

This chain uses TRBV6-5 with TRBJ1-1; no definite D call. This CDR3 region has 16 residues. Germline CDR1 reads MNHEY; CDR2 reads SVGAGI. V lost 0 bases, J lost 5 bases, and 16 bases lay in between. The chain's CDR3 is CASSYSIRGGRTEAFF. CDR3 coding DNA: TGTGCCAGCAGTTACTCGATTCGGGGAGGGAGGACTGAAGCTTTCTTT.

This clonotype was counted ten times or more. The V gene is TRBV15, the J gene TRBJ2-2; the D is unclear. Trimming removed 3 bases at V and 2 bases at J, with 13 bases between. This CDR3 is built from 16 residues. In germline, CDR1 is LNHNV, CDR2 YYDKDF (reference sequence). Here the CDR3 reads CATSRAIIPNTGELFF. CDR3 sequence (DNA): TGTGCCACCAGCAGGGCAATCATACCTAACACCGGGGAGCTGTTTTTT.

The genes are TRBV20-1 and TRBJ2-2, with D possibly called TRBD1 or TRBD2 (6 bases each). The CDR3 runs to 16 residues. Trimming removed 0 bases at V and 4 bases at J, with 15 bases between. Germline assignment: CDR1 DFQATT and CDR2 SNEGSKA (reference sequence). In DNA form, the CDR3 reads TGCAGTGCTAGAGATTACGGGGGCGTAGGCACCGGGGAGCTGTTTTTT. It yields the protein CSARDYGGVGTGELFF.

The genes are TRBV28 and TRBJ1-5; D is undetermined. Germline V gene sequence: CDR1 MDHEN, CDR2 SYDVKM. The CDR3 consists of 13 residues. Trimming cost V 7 bases and J 1 base, with 8 bases left between them. The CDR3, as DNA: TGTGCCAGCACACGTTGGAGCAATCAGCCCCAGCATTTT. It yields the protein CASTRWSNQPQHF. The whole variable domain, filled in from reference TRBV28 and TRBJ1-5, reads DVKVTQSSRYLVKRTGEKVFLECVQDMDHENMFWYRQDPGLGLRLIYFSYDVKMKEKGDIPEGYSVSREKKERFSLILESASTNQTSMYLCASTRWSNQPQHFGDGTRLSIL.

The V gene is TRBV6-1, the J gene TRBJ1-2; 7 nucleotides align to TRBD1. CDR1 and CDR2 (germline): MNHNS, SASEGT. V was clipped by 5 bases and J by 0 bases; unmatched bases: 12. The CDR3 contains 17 residues. The CDR3 sequence is CASSQLGQLNPNYGYTF. CDR3 coding DNA: TGTGCCAGCAGTCAATTGGGACAGCTAAATCCTAACTATGGCTACACCTTC.

This clonotype was counted at least ten times. The V gene is TRBV15, the J gene TRBJ1-5; 7 bases line up with TRBD1. Germline trimming cut 1 base from V and 6 bases from J; bases unmatched to any gene: 6. The CDR3 loop spans 15 amino acids. Germline V lookup: CDR1 LNHNV, CDR2 YYDKDF (reference sequence). As DNA, the CDR3 is TGTGCCACCAGCAGAGCTGACAGGGTCCGTCAGCCCCAGCATTTT. Its translation: CATSRADRVRQPQHF. Variable domain in full (rest from reference TRBV15 and TRBJ1-5): DAMVIQNPRYQVTQFGKPVTLSCSQTLNHNVMYWYQQKSSQAPKLLFHYYDKDFNNEADTPDNFQSRRPNTSFCFLDIRSPGLGDTAMYLCATSRADRVRQPQHFGDGTRLSIL.

The chain links TRBV12-3 or TRBV12-4 to TRBJ1-6; no reliable D call. The CDR3 has 13 amino acids. Trimming left V 3 bases short and J 9 bases short, with 9 bases between. CDR3 nucleotides: TGTGCCAGCAGTTTCTCTATCGGTTCACCCCTCCACTTT. This encodes CASSFSIGSPLHF.

The chain carries TRBV6-1 and TRBJ2-7, with 9 bases that match TRBD2. V trimming: 5 bases; J trimming: 2 bases; junction bases outside the gene matches: 7. Germline CDR1 MNHNS, CDR2 SASEGT. There are 15 residues in the CDR3. The CDR3: CASSLAGQTAYEQYF. DNA of the CDR3: TGTGCCAGCAGTCTAGCGGGACAGACAGCCTACGAGCAGTACTTC.

This clonotype was recorded at least ten times. This rearrangement joins TRBV7-9 to TRBJ1-2; no reliable D call. The length of the CDR3 is 15 residues. Germline values: CDR1 SEHNR, CDR2 FQNEAQ (reference sequence). The germline V and J ends were trimmed by 0 bases and 4 bases, with 12 bases remaining between them. Here the CDR3 DNA reads TGTGCCAGCAGCTTAGCTGCAAACGCGGGCTATGGCTACACCTTC. Translating it yields CASSLAANAGYGYTF.

This clonotype was counted at least ten times. V gene TRBV6-5 combines with J gene TRBJ1-5, with TRBD1 as a possible D gene (5 bases). This CDR3 is 14 amino acids long. Germline assignment: CDR1 MNHEY and CDR2 SVGAGI. V lost 1 base to trimming and J lost 4 bases, with 8 bases between them. CDR3 nucleotide sequence: TGTGCCAGCAGTTACTTTTCAGGGAATCAGCCCCAGCATTTT. Encoded protein: CASSYFSGNQPQHF.

This clonotype occurred many times. This rearrangement joins TRBV7-3 to TRBJ2-2; D gene ambiguous. From germline, CDR1 is SGHTA and CDR2 FQGTGA. CDR3 length equals 14 residues. With 5 bases removed from V and 2 bases from J, the gap between germline ends came to 9 bases. CDR3 protein: CASSADFNTGELFF. As DNA, the CDR3 is TGTGCCAGCAGCGCCGACTTTAACACCGGGGAGCTGTTTTTT.

This chain connects TRBV24-1 to TRBJ1-5, with no clear D. The V end was cut by 4 bases, the J end by 9 bases, with 9 bases between. This CDR3 comprises 12 residues. Germline CDR1 KGHDR, CDR2 SFDVKD. In nucleotides, the CDR3 is TGTGCCACCAGTGAGGCCGAGTGGCCCCAGCATTTT. The encoded protein is CATSEAEWPQHF.

This clonotype was counted a few times. The CDR3, as DNA: TGTGCCAGCAGCATACAAGGGGGGCGAGCGGGAGAGACCCAGTACTTC. It translates to CASSIQGGRAGETQYF. The chain couples TRBV6-1 to TRBJ2-5; possibly TRBD1 or TRBD2 for D (6 bases each). CDR3 length: 16 amino acids. Germline V CDR1 and CDR2: MNHNS, SASEGT. The V end lost 6 bases, the J end lost 4 bases, and 21 bases lay between the germline ends.